This entry is about one TCR beta chain. The data derive from a study of cytomegalovirus exposure and HLA in healthy donors. Produced via immunoSEQ multiplex PCR; TCRdb's table is partial and in-frame only. The sample carries tens of thousands of clones, 85% to 95% recorded once. The CDR3 sequence is 15 residues long. Germline lookup yields CDR1 MGHRA and CDR2 YSYEKL. With V trimmed by 5 bases and J by 5 bases, 11 bases remained unmatched. The V call is TRBV4-1, the J call TRBJ2-5; 7 nucleotides align to TRBD1. Sequenced: PBMCs. The sequence was obtained from a young man in good health and CMV-seronegative. The CDR3 region has the DNA TGCGCCAGCAGCTTGACAGGGCACCCAACGGAGACCCAGTACTTC. This translates into CASSLTGHPTETQYF.